Shown below are 24 T cell receptor beta chains from a single sample sequenced in a study of T-cell reconstitution after alpha-beta-depleted transplantation in children (dated by TCRdb to the mid-2010s). Libraries were built with PCR. Sequencing was performed on an Illumina HiSeq 2500. TCR library preparation used molecular barcoding, with unique molecular identifiers applied to normalize quantification of the TCRbeta repertoire. TCRdb reran the public reads through fastp at Q25 and MiXCR, keeping productive beta chains. Each CDR3 protein appears once, grouped with its most common genes and DNA. Present in this sample are approximately 390,000 distinct CDR3 sequences, approximately 11% of which were seen just once. In total, the top ten clones hold about 5% of the sample. Sequenced here: PBMCs from the stem cell graft donor, sampled from the stem cell graft. The source is a human donor who donated a stem cell graft to a child with acute myeloid leukemia.

In this sample, this clonotype turned up a few times. The chain employs TRBV9 and TRBJ2-3; D unresolved. Germline lookup yields CDR1 SGDLS and CDR2 YYNGEE. V dropped 0 bases and J dropped 6 bases, with 11 bases sitting between them. This CDR3 has 14 amino acids. The CDR3 reads CASSVGSVSDTQYF. The CDR3 DNA follows: TGTGCCAGCAGCGTAGGATCCGTTTCCGATACGCAGTATTTT.

The CDR3 coding sequence is TGCGCCAGCAACTCCATGACAGGGAGGAGCGGTACCTTC. Amino acids: CASNSMTGRSGTF. This chain links TRBV5-1 with TRBJ1-2; TRBD1 agrees at 7 bases. This CDR3 is 13 amino acids long. With V trimmed by 6 bases and J by 14 bases, 16 bases remained unmatched. Germline values: CDR1 SGHRS, CDR2 YFSETQ.

This clonotype was counted only a few times. This chain links TRBV27 with TRBJ1-4; TRBD1 might be the D (6 bases). This CDR3 comprises 14 residues. V was trimmed by 8 bases and J by 7 bases, leaving 17 bases between them. Germline V gene sequence: CDR1 MNHEY, CDR2 SMNVEV (reference sequence). The CDR3 reads CASGPAGVGEKLFF. The CDR3 nucleotides read TGTGCCAGCGGGCCAGCAGGGGTTGGTGAAAAACTGTTTTTT.

Only a few counts were recorded for this clonotype. This chain links TRBV10-2 with TRBJ1-4; weak D call: TRBD1 (6 bases). This CDR3 has 14 amino acids. V lost 5 bases and J lost 3, with 10 bases in between. Germline V lookup: CDR1 WSHSY, CDR2 SAAADI. The CDR3 nucleotides are TGCGCCAGCAGTATACAGGGCTCTAATGAAAAACTGTTTTTT. This encodes CASSIQGSNEKLFF.

In its sample, this clonotype was seen a few times. The chain couples TRBV7-9 to TRBJ2-3; D is undetermined. Germline values: CDR1 SEHNR, CDR2 FQNEAQ (reference sequence). Trimming shortened V by 3 bases and J by 0 bases, and 7 bases separated the two germline ends. CDR3 length equals 14 residues. CDR3 sequence (DNA): TGTGCCAGCAGCTTGGCAGATAGCACAGATACGCAGTATTTT. Translated: CASSLADSTDTQYF.

The rearrangement joins TRBV3-1 to TRBJ2-2; the D gene is possibly TRBD2 (5 bases). Germline V gene lookup returns CDR1 LGHDT and CDR2 YNNKEL (reference sequence). Between the trimmed V and J ends, which lost 3 bases and 5 bases, there was a span of 22 bases. The CDR3 runs 18 residues. The CDR3 sequence is CASSHTLSGRVGTGELFF. The CDR3 coding sequence is TGTGCCAGCAGCCACACGTTGAGTGGGAGAGTTGGAACCGGGGAGCTGTTTTTT.

In its sample, this clonotype was seen many times. The CDR3 coding sequence is TGTGCCATGATCGACAGGGGGCCAGAGACCCAGTACTTC. It specifies CAMIDRGPETQYF. J is TRBJ2-5 and V is TRBV10-3; 10 nucleotides line up with TRBD1. Trimming at V came to 9 bases and at J to 4 bases, leaving 5 bases not matched to a gene. This CDR3 is built from 13 residues. CDR1 is ENHRY, CDR2 SYGVKD, per germline.

This clonotype was counted only a few times. The V gene is TRBV7-2, the J gene TRBJ2-7, with 8 bases that match TRBD2. The CDR3 is made up of 15 amino acids. After removal of 2 bases from V and 5 bases from J, the junction contained 8 bases not matched to a gene. From germline, CDR1 is SGHTA and CDR2 FQGNSA. The CDR3 protein is CASSLSGGRNHEQYF. The CDR3 bases are TGTGCCAGCAGCTTAAGTGGCGGGAGGAACCACGAGCAGTACTTC. The whole variable domain, filled in from reference TRBV7-2 and TRBJ2-7, reads GAGVSQSPSNKVTEKGKDVELRCDPISGHTALYWYRQSLGQGLEFLIYFQGNSAPDKSGLPSDRFSAERTGGSVSTLTIQRTQQEDSAVYLCASSLSGGRNHEQYFGPGTRLTVT.

J is TRBJ2-2 and V is TRBV20-1; perhaps TRBD2 as D (5 bases). This CDR3 spans 14 amino acids. V lost 0 bases to trimming and J lost 4 bases, with 9 bases between them. Germline-derived CDR1 and CDR2 are DFQATT and SNEGSKA (reference sequence). The CDR3 sequence is CSARDPSGTGELFF. CDR3 DNA: TGCAGTGCTAGAGATCCCAGCGGCACCGGGGAGCTGTTTTTT.

The table lists this clonotype with many counts. The chain couples TRBV5-1 to TRBJ2-2; possible D gene TRBD1, 5 bases. V dropped 1 base and J dropped 4 bases, with 14 bases sitting between them. CDR1 is SGHRS, CDR2 YFSETQ, per germline. This CDR3 has 16 residues. The CDR3: CASSLRGPVSTGELFF. CDR3 DNA sequence: TGCGCCAGCAGCTTGAGGGGCCCCGTTAGCACCGGGGAGCTGTTTTTT.

This clonotype has a handful of counts. This chain links TRBV10-3 with TRBJ2-1; 14 bases are shared with TRBD2. The CDR3 runs 20 residues. V dropped 3 bases and J dropped 0; count of bases not matched to a gene: 10. In germline, CDR1 is ENHRY, CDR2 SYGVKD. CDR3 in DNA: TGTGCCATCAGTGACCCAGGACTAGCGGGGGGCCCAAGCTCCTACAATGAGCAGTTCTTC. It yields the protein CAISDPGLAGGPSSYNEQFF.

This clonotype was found many times. The gene calls are TRBV20-1 and TRBJ1-6; no clear D gene. This CDR3 region has 15 residues. Germline V CDR1 and CDR2: DFQATT, SNEGSKA (reference sequence). V lost 2 bases and J lost 9, with 17 bases in between. The CDR3: CSARKDRIEGSPLHF. CDR3 in DNA: TGCAGTGCTAGAAAAGACCGCATTGAAGGTTCACCCCTCCACTTT.

This clonotype was observed at least ten times. The chain combines TRBV7-9 with TRBJ2-5, with D unresolved. The CDR3 consists of 11 residues. V was shortened by 5 bases and J by 7 bases, with 8 bases between the two germline ends. Germline CDR1 SEHNR, CDR2 FQNEAQ (reference sequence). The CDR3 here is CASSATLTQYF. CDR3 in DNA: TGTGCCAGCAGCGCAACGTTGACCCAGTACTTC.

The sample holds a few counts of this clonotype. This chain links TRBV7-2 with TRBJ2-7; no definite D call. With 1 base removed from V and 5 bases from J, the gap between germline ends came to 9 bases. The CDR3 is 13 residues long. CDR1 and CDR2 from the germline V gene are SGHTA and FQGNSA. CDR3 in DNA: TGTGCCAGCAGCTTAGTTGGGTACGACGAGCAGTACTTC. As protein: CASSLVGYDEQYF.

This clonotype was observed a few times. This chain joins TRBV11-2 and TRBJ2-3; the match to TRBD2 covers 10 bases. The CDR3 spans 16 residues. The germline V gene encodes CDR1 SGHAT and CDR2 FQNNGV. V lost 5 bases to trimming and J lost 2 bases; unmatched junction nucleotides: 7. CDR3 sequence (DNA): TGTGCCAGCAGCACCGGACTAGCGGTAATCACAGATACGCAGTATTTT. Its protein product is CASSTGLAVITDTQYF. Filled out from reference TRBV11-2 and TRBJ2-3, the complete variable domain reads EAGVAQSPRYKIIEKRQSVAFWCNPISGHATLYWYQQILGQGPKLLIQFQNNGVVDDSQLPKDRFSAERLKGVDSTLKIQPAKLEDSAVYLCASSTGLAVITDTQYFGPGTRLTVL.

Only a few counts were recorded for this clonotype. V is TRBV6-1 and J is TRBJ2-7; D unclear. The germline gives CDR1 MNHNS, CDR2 SASEGT. Trimming cost V 6 bases and J 3 bases, with 9 bases left between them. This CDR3 is built from 12 residues. CDR3 amino acids: CASRADFYEQYV. The CDR3 DNA reads TGTGCCAGCAGGGCCGATTTCTACGAGCAGTACGTC.

This clonotype was detected ten times or more. V is TRBV5-1 and J is TRBJ2-1, with D uncertain. Deletions cut 0 bases from V and 4 bases from J, with 5 bases between. Germline values: CDR1 SGHRS, CDR2 YFSETQ. The CDR3 covers 13 residues. CDR3 protein: CASSLDRYNEQFF. In DNA, the CDR3 is TGCGCCAGCAGCTTGGACCGTTACAATGAGCAGTTCTTC.

Here the CDR3 reads CASSLRDRVNTGELFF. As DNA, the CDR3 is TGTGCCAGCAGCCTACGGGACAGGGTGAACACCGGGGAGCTGTTTTTT. The rearrangement uses TRBV7-2 and TRBJ2-2, with TRBD1 matching 9 bases. CDR1 and CDR2 from the germline V gene are SGHTA and FQGNSA. The V and J ends lost 5 bases and 1 base, in that order; junction bases with no gene match: 5. CDR3 length: 16 amino acids.

In this sample, this clonotype turned up many times. The CDR3 protein is CASGSVREVTGELFF. CDR3 sequence (DNA): TGTGCCAGCGGATCGGTCAGGGAGGTCACCGGGGAGCTGTTTTTT. The rearrangement uses TRBV27 and TRBJ2-2, with D possibly being TRBD2 (6 bases). Germline loops: CDR1 MNHEY, CDR2 SMNVEV (reference sequence). Between the trimmed V and J ends, which lost 8 bases and 4 bases, there was a span of 17 bases. CDR3 length: 15 amino acids.

Notes on this clonotype: A much larger clonotype is one base distant, so this may be a read error. This chain connects TRBV29-1 to TRBJ1-4; possibly TRBD1 for D (6 bases). CDR3 length: 14 amino acids. CDR1 and CDR2 from the germline V gene are SQVTM and ANQGSEA. V was clipped by 4 bases and J by 1 base, with 10 bases between them. The CDR3 is CSVAGVGTNEKLFF. The DNA for the CDR3 is TGCAGCGTTGCAGGGGTTGGAACTAATGAAAAACTGTTTTTT.

This clonotype has at least ten counts. The chain's CDR3 is CASSPQVRADTQYF. The CDR3 nucleotides read TGTGCCAGCAGCCCCCAGGTGAGGGCAGATACGCAGTATTTT. The chain recombines TRBV11-2 with TRBJ2-3; TRBD2 is a possible D gene (5 bases). Germline values: CDR1 SGHAT, CDR2 FQNNGV. The V and J ends lost 5 bases and 4 bases respectively, with 13 bases between them. The CDR3 has 14 amino acids.

This clonotype has only a few counts. The chain links TRBV20-1 to TRBJ2-2; the D gene could be TRBD1 or TRBD2 (5 bases each). Deletions cut 5 bases from V and 2 bases from J, with 15 bases between. Germline assignment: CDR1 DFQATT and CDR2 SNEGSKA (reference sequence). This CDR3 region has 15 residues. The CDR3 sequence is CSAYSGTSNTGELFF. The CDR3 DNA is TGCAGTGCTTACTCCGGGACCAGTAACACCGGGGAGCTGTTTTTT.

This clonotype was recorded at least ten times. The V call is TRBV20-1, the J call TRBJ2-7; 11 bases are shared with TRBD2. V gave up 3 bases and J gave up 6 bases; unmatched junction bases: 7. This CDR3 is 14 amino acids long. CDR1 DFQATT and CDR2 SNEGSKA come from the germline V gene (reference sequence). CDR3 residues: CSARSLAGVGEQYF. In DNA, the CDR3 is TGCAGTGCTAGGTCACTAGCGGGAGTTGGCGAGCAGTACTTC.

For the CDR3, the DNA is TGTGCCAGCAGCGTAGGGGACGGGGGGAAGCAGCCCCAGCATTTT. This codes for CASSVGDGGKQPQHF. The rearrangement links TRBV9 to TRBJ1-5, with a weak D call TRBD1 (5 bases). The CDR3 totals 15 residues. Trimming stripped 0 bases from V and 7 bases from J, with 14 bases between. Germline CDR1 SGDLS, CDR2 YYNGEE.